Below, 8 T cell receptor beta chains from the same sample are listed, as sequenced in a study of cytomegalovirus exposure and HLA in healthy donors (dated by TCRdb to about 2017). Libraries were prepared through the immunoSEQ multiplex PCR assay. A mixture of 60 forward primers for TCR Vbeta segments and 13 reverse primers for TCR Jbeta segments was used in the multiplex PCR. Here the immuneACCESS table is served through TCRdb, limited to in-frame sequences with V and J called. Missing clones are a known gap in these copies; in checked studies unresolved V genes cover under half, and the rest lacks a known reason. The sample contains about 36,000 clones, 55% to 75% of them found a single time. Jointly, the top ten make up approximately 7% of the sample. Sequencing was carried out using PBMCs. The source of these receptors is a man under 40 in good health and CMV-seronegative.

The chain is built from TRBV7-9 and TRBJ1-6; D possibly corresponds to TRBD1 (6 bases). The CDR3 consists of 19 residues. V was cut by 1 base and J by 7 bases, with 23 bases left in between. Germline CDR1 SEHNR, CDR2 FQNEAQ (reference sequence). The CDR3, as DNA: TGTGCCAGCAGCTTAGATCGGTGGACAGCATCAAAGTACAATTCACCCCTCCACTTT. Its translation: CASSLDRWTASKYNSPLHF.

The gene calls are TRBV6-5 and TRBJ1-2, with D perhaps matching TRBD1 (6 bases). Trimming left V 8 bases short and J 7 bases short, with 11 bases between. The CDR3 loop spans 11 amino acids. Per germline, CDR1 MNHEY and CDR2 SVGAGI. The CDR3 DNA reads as TGTGCCAGCGGACAGAGTCGTGGCTACACCTTC. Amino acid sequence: CASGQSRGYTF.

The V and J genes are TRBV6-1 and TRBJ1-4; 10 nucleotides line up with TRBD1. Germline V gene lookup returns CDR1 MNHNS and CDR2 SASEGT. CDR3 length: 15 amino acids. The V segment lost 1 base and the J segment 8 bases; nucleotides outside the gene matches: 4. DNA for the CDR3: TGTGCCAGCAGTGAAGGGGGACAGGGGTACGAAAAACTGTTTTTT. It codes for CASSEGGQGYEKLFF.

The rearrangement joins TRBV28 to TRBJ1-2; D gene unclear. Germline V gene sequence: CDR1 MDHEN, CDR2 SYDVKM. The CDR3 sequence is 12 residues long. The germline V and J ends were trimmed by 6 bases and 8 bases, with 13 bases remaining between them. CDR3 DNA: TGTGCCAGCAGGGGCCTCCCCGGCGGCTACACCTTC. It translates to CASRGLPGGYTF.

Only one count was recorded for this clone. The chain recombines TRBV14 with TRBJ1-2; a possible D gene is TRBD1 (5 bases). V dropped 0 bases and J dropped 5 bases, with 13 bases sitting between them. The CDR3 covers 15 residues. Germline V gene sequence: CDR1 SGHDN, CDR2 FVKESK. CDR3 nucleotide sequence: TGTGCCAGCAGCCAAGATTCGGCCAGGGCATATGGCTACACCTTC. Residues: CASSQDSARAYGYTF.

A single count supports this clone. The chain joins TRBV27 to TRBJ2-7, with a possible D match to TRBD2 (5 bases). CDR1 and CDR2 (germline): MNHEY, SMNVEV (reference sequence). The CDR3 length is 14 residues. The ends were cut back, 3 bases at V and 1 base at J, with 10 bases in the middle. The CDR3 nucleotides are TGTGCCAGCAGTTTTAACGGGAAATCCTACGAGCAGTACTTC. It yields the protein CASSFNGKSYEQYF.

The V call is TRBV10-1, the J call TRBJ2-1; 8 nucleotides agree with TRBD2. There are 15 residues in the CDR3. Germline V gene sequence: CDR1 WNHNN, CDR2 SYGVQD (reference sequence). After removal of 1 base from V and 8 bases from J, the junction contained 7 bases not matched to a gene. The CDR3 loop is CASSEFTGAGDEQFF. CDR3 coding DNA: TGCGCCAGCAGTGAGTTTACGGGAGCGGGGGATGAGCAGTTCTTC.

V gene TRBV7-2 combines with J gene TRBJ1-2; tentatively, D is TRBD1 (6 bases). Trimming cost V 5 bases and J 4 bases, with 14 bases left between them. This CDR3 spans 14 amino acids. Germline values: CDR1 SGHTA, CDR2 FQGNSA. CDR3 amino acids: CASSPHKDSYGYTF. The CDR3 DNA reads TGTGCCAGCAGCCCACATAAGGACAGCTATGGCTACACCTTC.